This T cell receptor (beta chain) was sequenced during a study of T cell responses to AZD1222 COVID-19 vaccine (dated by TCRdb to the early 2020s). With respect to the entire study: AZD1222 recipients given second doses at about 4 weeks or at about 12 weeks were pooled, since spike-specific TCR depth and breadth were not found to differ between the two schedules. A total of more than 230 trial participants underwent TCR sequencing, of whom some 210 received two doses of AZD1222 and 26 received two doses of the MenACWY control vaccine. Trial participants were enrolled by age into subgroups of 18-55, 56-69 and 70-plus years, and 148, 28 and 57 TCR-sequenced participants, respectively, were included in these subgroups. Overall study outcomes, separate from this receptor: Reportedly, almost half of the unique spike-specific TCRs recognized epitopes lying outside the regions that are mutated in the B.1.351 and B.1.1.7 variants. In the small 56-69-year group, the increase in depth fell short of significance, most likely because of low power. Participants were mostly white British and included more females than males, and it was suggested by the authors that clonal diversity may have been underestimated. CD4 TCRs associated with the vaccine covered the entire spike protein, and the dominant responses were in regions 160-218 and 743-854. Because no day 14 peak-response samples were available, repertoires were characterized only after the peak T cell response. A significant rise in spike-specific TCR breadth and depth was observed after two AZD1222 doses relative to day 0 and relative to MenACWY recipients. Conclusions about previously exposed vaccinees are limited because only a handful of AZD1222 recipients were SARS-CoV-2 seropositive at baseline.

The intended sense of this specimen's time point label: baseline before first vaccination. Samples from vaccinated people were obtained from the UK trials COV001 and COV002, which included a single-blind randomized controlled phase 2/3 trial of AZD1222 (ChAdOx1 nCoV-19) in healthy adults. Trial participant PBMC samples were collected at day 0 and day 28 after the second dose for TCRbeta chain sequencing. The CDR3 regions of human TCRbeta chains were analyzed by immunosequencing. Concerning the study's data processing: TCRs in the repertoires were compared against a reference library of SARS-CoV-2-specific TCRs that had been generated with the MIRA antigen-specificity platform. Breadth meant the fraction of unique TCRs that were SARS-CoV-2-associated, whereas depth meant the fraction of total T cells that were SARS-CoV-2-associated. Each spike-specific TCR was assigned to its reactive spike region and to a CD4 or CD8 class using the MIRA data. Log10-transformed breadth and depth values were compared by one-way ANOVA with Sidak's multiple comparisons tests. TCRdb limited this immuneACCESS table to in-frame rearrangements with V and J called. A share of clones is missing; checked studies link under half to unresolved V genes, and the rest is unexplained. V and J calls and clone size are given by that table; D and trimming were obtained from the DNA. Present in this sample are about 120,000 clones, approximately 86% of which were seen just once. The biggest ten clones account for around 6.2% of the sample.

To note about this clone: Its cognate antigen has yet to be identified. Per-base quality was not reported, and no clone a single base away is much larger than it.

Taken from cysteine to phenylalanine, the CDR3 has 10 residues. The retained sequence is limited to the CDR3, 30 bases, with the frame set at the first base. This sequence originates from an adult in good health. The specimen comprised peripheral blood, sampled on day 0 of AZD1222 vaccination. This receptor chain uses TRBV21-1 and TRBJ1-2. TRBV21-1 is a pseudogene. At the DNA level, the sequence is TGTGCCATCGGACTCTATGGCTACACCTTC. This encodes CAIGLYGYTF.